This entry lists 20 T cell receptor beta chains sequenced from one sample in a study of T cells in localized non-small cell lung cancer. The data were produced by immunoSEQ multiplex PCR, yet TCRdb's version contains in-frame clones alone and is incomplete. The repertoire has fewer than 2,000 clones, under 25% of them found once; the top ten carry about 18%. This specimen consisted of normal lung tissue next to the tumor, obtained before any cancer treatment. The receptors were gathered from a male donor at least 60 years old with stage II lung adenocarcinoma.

Here the CDR3 reads CASSVTGSNTGELFF. In DNA form, the CDR3 reads TGTGCCAGCAGTGTTACCGGGTCCAACACCGGGGAGCTGTTTTTT. The chain has TRBV6-8 and TRBJ2-2; D ambiguous. The CDR3 consists of 15 residues. V lost 5 bases and J 2 bases, leaving 12 bases between the germline ends. Germline assignment: CDR1 MNHGY and CDR2 SAAAGT.

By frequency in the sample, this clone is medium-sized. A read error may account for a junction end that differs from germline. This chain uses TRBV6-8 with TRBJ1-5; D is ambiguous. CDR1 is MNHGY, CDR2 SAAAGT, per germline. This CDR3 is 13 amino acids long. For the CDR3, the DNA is TGTGCCATCAGTGGAGGCAGCAATCAGCCCCAGCATTTT. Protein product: CAISGGSNQPQHF.

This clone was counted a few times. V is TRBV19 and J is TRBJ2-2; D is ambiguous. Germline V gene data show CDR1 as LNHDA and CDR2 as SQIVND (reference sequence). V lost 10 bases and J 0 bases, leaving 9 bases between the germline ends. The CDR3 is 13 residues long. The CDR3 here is CATANPNTGELFF. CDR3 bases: TGTGCCACCGCAAACCCGAACACCGGGGAGCTGTTTTTT.

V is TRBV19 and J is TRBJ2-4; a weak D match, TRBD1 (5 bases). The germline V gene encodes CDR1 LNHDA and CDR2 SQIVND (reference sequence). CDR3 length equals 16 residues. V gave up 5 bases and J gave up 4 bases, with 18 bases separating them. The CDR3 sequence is CASSSQMQRTKNIQYF. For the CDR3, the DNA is TGTGCCAGTAGTTCTCAGATGCAGAGGACAAAAAACATTCAGTACTTC.

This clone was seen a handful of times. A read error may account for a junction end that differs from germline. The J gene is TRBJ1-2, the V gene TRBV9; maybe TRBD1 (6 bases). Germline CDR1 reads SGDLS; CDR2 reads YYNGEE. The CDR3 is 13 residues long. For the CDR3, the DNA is TGTGCCAGCAGTGTAGGCAGGGGCTATGGCTACACCTTC. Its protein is CASSVGRGYGYTF. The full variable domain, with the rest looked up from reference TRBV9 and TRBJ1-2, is DSGVTQTPKHLITATGQRVTLRCSPRSGDLSVYWYQQSLDQGLQFLIQYYNGEERAKGNILERFSAQQFPDLHSELNLSSLELGDSALYFCASSVGRGYGYTFGSGTRLTVV.

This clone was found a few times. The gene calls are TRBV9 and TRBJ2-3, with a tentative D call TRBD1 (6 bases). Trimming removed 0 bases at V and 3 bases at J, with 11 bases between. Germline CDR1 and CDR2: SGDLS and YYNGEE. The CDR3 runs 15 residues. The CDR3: CASSVVRGPTDTQYF. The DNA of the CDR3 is TGTGCCAGCAGCGTAGTCAGGGGCCCTACAGATACGCAGTATTTT.

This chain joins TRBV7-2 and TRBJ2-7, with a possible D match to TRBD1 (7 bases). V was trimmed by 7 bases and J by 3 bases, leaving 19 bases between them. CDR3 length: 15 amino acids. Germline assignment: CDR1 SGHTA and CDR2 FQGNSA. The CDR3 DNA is TGTGCCAGCACCCTAAGACAGGGAGGCTACTACGAGCAGTACTTC. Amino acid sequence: CASTLRQGGYYEQYF.

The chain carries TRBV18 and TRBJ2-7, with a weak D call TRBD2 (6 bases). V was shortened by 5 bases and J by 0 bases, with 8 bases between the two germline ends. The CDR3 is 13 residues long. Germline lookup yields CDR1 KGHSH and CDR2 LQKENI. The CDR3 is CASSAGSSYEQYF. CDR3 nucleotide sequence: TGTGCCAGCTCAGCCGGGAGCTCCTACGAGCAGTACTTC.

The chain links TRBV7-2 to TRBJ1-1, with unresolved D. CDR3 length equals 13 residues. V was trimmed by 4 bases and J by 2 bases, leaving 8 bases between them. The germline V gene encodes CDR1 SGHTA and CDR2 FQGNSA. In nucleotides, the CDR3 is TGTGCCAGCAGCTCGGACGGTAACACTGAAGCTTTCTTT. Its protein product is CASSSDGNTEAFF. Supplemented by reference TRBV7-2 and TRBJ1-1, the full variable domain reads GAGVSQSPSNKVTEKGKDVELRCDPISGHTALYWYRQSLGQGLEFLIYFQGNSAPDKSGLPSDRFSAERTGGSVSTLTIQRTQQEDSAVYLCASSSDGNTEAFFGQGTRLTVV.

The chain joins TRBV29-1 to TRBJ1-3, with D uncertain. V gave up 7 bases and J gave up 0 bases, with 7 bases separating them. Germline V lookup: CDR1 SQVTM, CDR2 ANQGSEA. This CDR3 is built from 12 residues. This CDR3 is CSGETSGNTIYF. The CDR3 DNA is TGCAGCGGGGAGACCTCTGGAAACACCATATATTTT.

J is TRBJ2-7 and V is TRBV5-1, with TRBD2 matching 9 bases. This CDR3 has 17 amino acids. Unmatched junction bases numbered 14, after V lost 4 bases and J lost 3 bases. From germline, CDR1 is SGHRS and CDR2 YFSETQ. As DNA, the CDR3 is TGCGCCAGCAGCCAAGCCCCCTCGAGCGGGGGGTTCTACGAGCAGTACTTC. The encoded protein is CASSQAPSSGGFYEQYF.

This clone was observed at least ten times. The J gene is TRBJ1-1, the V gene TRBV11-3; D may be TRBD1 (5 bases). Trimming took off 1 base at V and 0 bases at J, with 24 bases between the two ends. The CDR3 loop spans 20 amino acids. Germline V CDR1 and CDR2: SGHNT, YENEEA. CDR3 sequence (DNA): TGTGCCAGCAGCTTAGGAGTAGGGCGACAGCGAGGGCGTTTGAACACTGAAGCTTTCTTT. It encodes CASSLGVGRQRGRLNTEAFF.

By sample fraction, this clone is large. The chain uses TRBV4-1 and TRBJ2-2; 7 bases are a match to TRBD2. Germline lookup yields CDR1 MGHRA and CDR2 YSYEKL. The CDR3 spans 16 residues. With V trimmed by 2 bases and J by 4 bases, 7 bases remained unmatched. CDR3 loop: CASSQTYTGGTGELFF. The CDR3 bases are TGCGCCAGCAGCCAAACGTACACGGGGGGCACCGGGGAGCTGTTTTTT.

The CDR3 nucleotides read TGTGCCAGTAGTATGGGACTAGCGGGTCCTGGGTCCTACAATGAGCAGTTCTTC. Its translation is CASSMGLAGPGSYNEQFF. V is TRBV19 and J is TRBJ2-1, with 12 bases aligning to TRBD2. CDR3 length equals 18 residues. With 3 bases clipped from V and 1 base from J, the junction kept 7 bases outside the gene matches. Per the germline V gene, CDR1 is LNHDA and CDR2 is SQIVND (reference sequence).

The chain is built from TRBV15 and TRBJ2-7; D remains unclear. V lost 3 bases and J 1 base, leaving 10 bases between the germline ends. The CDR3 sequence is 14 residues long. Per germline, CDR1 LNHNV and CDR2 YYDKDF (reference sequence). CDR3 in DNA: TGTGCCACCAGCAGCGAGGACGGATCCTACGAGCAGTACTTC. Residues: CATSSEDGSYEQYF.

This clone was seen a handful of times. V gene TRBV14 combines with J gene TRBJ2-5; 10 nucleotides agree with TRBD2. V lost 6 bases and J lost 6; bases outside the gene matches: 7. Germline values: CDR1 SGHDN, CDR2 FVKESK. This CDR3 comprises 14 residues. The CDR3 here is CASSRTSGGKTQYF. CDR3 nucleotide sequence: TGTGCCAGCAGTCGGACTAGCGGTGGGAAGACCCAGTACTTC. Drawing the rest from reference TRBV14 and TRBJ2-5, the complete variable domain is EAGVTQFPSHSVIEKGQTVTLRCDPISGHDNLYWYRRVMGKEIKFLLHFVKESKQDESGMPNNRFLAERTGGTYSTLKVQPAELEDSGVYFCASSRTSGGKTQYFGPGTRLLVL.

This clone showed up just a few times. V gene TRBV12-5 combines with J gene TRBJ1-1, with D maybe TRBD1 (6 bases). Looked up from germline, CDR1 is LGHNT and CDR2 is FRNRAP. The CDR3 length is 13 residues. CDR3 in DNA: TGTGCCAGCCATTCTGGGGGCCCGGCGGGGGCTTTCTTT. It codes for CASHSGGPAGAFF.

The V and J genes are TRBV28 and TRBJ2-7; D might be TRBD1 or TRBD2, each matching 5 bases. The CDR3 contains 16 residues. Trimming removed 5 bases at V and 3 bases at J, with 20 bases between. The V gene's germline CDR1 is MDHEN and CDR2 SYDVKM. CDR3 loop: CASSPWDVPKNYEQYF. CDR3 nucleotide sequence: TGTGCCAGCAGTCCCTGGGACGTGCCTAAGAACTACGAGCAGTACTTC.

DNA of the CDR3: TGTGCCAGTAGTATCCTAGGCGGGACAGGGGCCTACGAGCAGTACTTC. Its translation: CASSILGGTGAYEQYF. The chain employs TRBV19 and TRBJ2-7, with 10 nucleotides matching TRBD1. V was clipped by 3 bases and J by 2 bases; unmatched bases: 7. CDR1 LNHDA and CDR2 SQIVND come from the germline V gene (reference sequence). The CDR3 is made up of 16 amino acids.

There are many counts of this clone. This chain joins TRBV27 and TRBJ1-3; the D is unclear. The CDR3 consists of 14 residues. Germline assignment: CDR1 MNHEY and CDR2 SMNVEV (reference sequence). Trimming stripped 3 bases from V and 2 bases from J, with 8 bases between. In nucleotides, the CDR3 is TGTGCCAGCAGTTTGAGCAACACTGGAAACACCATATATTTT. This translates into CASSLSNTGNTIYF.